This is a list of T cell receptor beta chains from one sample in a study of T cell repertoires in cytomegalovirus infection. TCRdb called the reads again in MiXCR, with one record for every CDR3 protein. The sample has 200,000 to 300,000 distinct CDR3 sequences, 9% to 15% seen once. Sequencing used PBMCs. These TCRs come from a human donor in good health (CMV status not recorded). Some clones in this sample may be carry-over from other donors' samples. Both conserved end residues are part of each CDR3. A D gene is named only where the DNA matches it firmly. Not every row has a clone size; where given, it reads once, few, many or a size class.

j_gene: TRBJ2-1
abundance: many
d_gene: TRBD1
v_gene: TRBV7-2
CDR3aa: CASSNRDRAGEQFF
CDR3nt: TGTGCCAGCAGCAACCGGGACAGGGCGGGTGAGCAGTTCTTC

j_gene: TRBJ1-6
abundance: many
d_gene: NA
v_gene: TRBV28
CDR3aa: CASSLGVGLSNSPLHF
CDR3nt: TGTGCCAGCAGTTTGGGTGTAGGGTTGTCAAATTCACCCCTCCACTTT

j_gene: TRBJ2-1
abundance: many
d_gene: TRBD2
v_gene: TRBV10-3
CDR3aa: CAISEPGLAGVSHNEQFF
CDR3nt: TGTGCCATCAGTGAGCCGGGACTAGCGGGAGTATCCCACAATGAGCAGTTCTTC

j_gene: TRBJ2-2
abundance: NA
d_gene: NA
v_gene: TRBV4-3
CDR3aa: CASSQGRPSGELFF
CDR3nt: TGCGCCAGCAGCCAAGGTCGACCTTCGGGGGAGCTGTTTTTT

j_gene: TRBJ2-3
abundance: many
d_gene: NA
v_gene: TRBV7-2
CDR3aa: CASSLTGFTDTQYF
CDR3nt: TGTGCCAGCAGCTTAACCGGGTTCACAGATACGCAGTATTTT

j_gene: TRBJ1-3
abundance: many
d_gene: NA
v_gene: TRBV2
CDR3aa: CASDSENTIYF
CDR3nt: TGTGCCAGTGATTCGGAAAACACCATATATTTT

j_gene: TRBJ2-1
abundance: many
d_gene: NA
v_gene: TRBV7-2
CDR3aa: CASSSEGSSYNEQFF
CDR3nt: TGTGCCAGCAGCTCAGAGGGGAGCTCCTACAATGAGCAGTTCTTC

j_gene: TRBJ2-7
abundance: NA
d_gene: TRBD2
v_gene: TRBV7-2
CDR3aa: CASSFGLAGGGEQYF
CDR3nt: TGTGCCAGCAGCTTTGGACTAGCGGGGGGAGGGGAGCAGTACTTC

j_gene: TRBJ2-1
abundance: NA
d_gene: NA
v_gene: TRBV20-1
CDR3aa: CSARVPGEVDEQFF
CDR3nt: TGCAGTGCTAGAGTGCCAGGGGAGGTGGATGAGCAGTTCTTC

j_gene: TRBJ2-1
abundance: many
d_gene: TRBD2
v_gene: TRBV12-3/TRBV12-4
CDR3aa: CASVAGGRGEQFF
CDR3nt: TGTGCCAGTGTGGCGGGGGGGAGAGGTGAGCAGTTCTTC

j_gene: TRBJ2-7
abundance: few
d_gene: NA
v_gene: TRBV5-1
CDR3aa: CASSRKWQGGTYEQYF
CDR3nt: TGCGCCAGCAGCCGCAAATGGCAGGGGGGCACCTACGAGCAGTACTTC

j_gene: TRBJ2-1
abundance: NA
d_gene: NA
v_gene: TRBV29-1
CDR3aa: CSVEGTTYNEQFF
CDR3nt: TGCAGCGTTGAGGGGACAACCTACAATGAGCAGTTCTTC

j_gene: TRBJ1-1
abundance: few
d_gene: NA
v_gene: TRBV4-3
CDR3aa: CASSQGIAPVAFF
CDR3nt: TGCGCCAGCAGCCAAGGGATAGCTCCCGTAGCTTTCTTT

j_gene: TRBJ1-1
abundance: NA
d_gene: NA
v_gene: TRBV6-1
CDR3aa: CASSDKKNTEAFF
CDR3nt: TGTGCCAGCAGTGACAAGAAGAACACTGAAGCTTTCTTT

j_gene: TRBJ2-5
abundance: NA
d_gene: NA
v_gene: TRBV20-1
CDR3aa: CSARVTTSSFVETQYF
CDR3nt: TGCAGTGCTAGAGTTACCACAAGCTCATTCGTCGAGACCCAGTACTTC

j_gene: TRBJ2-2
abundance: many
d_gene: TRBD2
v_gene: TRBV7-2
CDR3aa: CASSLGPLAGADTGELFF
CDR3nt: TGTGCCAGCAGCTTAGGTCCCCTAGCGGGGGCCGACACCGGGGAGCTGTTTTTT

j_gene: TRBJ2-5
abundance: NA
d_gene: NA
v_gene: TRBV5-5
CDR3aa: CASSPLPDRKETQYF
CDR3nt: TGTGCCAGCAGCCCCCTCCCGGACAGAAAAGAGACCCAGTACTTC

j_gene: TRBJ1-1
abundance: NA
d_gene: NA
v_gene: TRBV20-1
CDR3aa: CSARDGHLMNTEAFF
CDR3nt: TGCAGTGCTAGAGACGGACACCTTATGAACACTGAAGCTTTCTTT

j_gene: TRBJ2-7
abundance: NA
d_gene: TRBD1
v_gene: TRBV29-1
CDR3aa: CSVTGTGGYEQYF
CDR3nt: TGCAGCGTCACCGGGACAGGGGGCTACGAGCAGTACTTC

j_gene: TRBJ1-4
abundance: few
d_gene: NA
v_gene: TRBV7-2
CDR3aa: CASSLVGGLGEKLFF
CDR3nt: TGTGCCAGCAGCTTAGTGGGGGGATTAGGTGAAAAACTGTTTTTT

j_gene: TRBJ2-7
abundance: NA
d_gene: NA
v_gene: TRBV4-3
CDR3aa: CASSQDERDLDYEQYF
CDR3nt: TGCGCCAGCAGCCAAGATGAAAGGGACCTCGACTACGAGCAGTACTTC

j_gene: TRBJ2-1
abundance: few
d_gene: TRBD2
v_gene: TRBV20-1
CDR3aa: CSARLPGLAGNEQFF
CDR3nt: TGCAGTGCACGACTTCCGGGACTAGCGGGGAATGAGCAGTTCTTC

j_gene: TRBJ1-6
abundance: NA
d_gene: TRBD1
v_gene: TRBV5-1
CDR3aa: CASSADRASPLHF
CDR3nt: TGCGCCAGCAGTGCTGACAGGGCATCACCCCTCCACTTT

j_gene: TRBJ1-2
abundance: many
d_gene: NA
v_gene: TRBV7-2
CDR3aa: CASSLARGTSDGYTF
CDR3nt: TGTGCCAGCAGCTTAGCTCGGGGGACATCCGATGGCTACACCTTC

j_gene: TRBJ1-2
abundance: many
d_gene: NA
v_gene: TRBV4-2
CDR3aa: CAATHTMMTNYGYTF
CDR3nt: TGTGCCGCGACCCATACGATGATGACCAACTATGGCTACACCTTC

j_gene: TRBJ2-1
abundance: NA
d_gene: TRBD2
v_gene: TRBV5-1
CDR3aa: CASSQGLAGVREQFF
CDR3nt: TGCGCCAGCAGCCAGGGACTAGCGGGAGTTCGGGAGCAGTTCTTC

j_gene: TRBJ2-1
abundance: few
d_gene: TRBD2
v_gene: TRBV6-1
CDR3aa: CASSWVASGYNEQFF
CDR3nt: TGTGCCAGCAGTTGGGTGGCTAGCGGATACAATGAGCAGTTCTTC

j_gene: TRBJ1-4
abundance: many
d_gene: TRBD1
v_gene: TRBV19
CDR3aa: CASNRQGETNEKLFF
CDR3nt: TGTGCCAGTAATAGACAGGGGGAAACTAATGAAAAACTGTTTTTT

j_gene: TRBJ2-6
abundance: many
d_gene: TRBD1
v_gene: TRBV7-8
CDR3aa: CASSLITGAQASGANVLTF
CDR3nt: TGTGCCAGCAGCTTAATTACAGGGGCTCAGGCCTCTGGGGCCAACGTCCTGACTTTC

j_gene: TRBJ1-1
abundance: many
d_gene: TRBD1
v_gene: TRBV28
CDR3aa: CASSSLDRMNTEAFF
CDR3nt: TGTGCCAGCAGTTCTTTGGACAGGATGAACACTGAAGCTTTCTTT

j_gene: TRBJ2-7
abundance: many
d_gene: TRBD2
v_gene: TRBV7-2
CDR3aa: CASRERGAGYEQYF
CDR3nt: TGTGCCAGCAGGGAGCGGGGGGCCGGCTACGAGCAGTACTTC

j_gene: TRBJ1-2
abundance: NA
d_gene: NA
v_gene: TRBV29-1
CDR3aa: CSVDSGNYGYTF
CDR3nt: TGCAGCGTTGATTCTGGGAACTATGGCTACACCTTC

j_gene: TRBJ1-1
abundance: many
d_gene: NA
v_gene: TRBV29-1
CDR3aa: CSVRMNTEAFF
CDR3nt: TGCAGCGTGAGGATGAACACTGAAGCTTTCTTT

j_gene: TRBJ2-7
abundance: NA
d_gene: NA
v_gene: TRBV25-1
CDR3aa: CASSRLQGNEQYF
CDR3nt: TGTGCCAGCTCACGTCTGCAGGGCAACGAGCAGTACTTC

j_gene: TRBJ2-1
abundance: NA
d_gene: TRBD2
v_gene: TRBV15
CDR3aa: CATSDQPSGGLKNEQFF
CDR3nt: TGTGCCACCAGCGACCAACCTAGCGGGGGGCTCAAAAATGAGCAGTTCTTC

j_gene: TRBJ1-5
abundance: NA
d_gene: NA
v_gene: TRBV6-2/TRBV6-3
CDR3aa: CASSYLSGANQPQHF
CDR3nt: TGTGCCAGCAGTTACTTGTCGGGGGCAAATCAGCCCCAGCATTTT

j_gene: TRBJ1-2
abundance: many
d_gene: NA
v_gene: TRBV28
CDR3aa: CASSLEGGGYTF
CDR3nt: TGTGCCAGCAGTTTAGAGGGGGGTGGCTACACCTTC

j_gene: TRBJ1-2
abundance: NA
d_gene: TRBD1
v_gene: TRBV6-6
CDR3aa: CASSFPGQGTYGYTF
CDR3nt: TGTGCCAGCAGTTTCCCGGGACAGGGGACCTATGGCTACACCTTC

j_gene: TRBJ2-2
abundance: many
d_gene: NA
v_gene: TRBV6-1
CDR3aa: CASSYQTENTGELFF
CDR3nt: TGTGCCAGCAGTTATCAAACAGAAAACACCGGGGAGCTGTTTTTT

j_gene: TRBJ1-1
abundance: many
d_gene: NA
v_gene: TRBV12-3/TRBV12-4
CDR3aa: CASSLAGGSGTEAFF
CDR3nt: TGTGCCAGCAGTTTAGCGGGGGGCAGTGGGACTGAAGCTTTCTTT

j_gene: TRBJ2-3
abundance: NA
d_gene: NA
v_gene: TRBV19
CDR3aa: CASKAAPSTDTQYF
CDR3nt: TGTGCCAGTAAGGCAGCTCCTAGCACAGATACGCAGTATTTT

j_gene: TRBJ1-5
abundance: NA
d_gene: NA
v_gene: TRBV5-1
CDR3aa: CASSLDGVPSNQPQHF
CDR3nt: TGCGCCAGCAGCTTGGACGGAGTTCCTAGCAATCAGCCCCAGCATTTT

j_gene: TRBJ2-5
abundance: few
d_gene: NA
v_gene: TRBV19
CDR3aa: CASSPGRRGETQYF
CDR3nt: TGTGCCAGTAGCCCGGGACGGCGGGGAGAGACCCAGTACTTC

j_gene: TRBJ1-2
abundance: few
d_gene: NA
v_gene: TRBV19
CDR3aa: CASRIHREDYGYTF
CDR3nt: TGTGCCAGCCGTATTCACAGGGAGGACTATGGCTACACCTTC

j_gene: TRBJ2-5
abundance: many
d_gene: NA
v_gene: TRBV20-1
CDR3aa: CSATKGAGQETQYF
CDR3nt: TGCAGTGCCACGAAAGGGGCAGGCCAAGAGACCCAGTACTTC

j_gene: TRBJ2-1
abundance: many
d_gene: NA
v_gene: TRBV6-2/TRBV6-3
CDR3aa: CASSLASARYNEQFF
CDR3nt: TGTGCCAGCAGCCTGGCTAGCGCTAGATACAATGAGCAGTTCTTC